This T cell receptor (beta chain) was identified in a study of shared clonotypes between healthy human individuals. CDR1 and CDR2 (germline): SNHLY, FYNNEI. There are 13 residues in the CDR3. Trimming took 5 bases from V and 4 from J, leaving 12 bases between them. With regard to this clone: The antigen is not known.

The assay was immunoSEQ multiplex PCR, and TCRdb's table has in-frame clones only and misses some. Of over a million clones listed, approximately 98% are singletons. Study-level results: Since donors were few, the genetic and exposure-history diversity represented was limited.

J is TRBJ2-7 and V is TRBV2; D might be TRBD1 (5 bases). The source material was naive CD4+ T cells sorted from blood. The subset here: CD45RA+ positively selected. This clonotype was obtained from a man aged 25-45 years in good health. The CDR3 region is CASSLSGLYEQYF. CDR3 bases: TGTGCCAGCAGTTTATCAGGGCTGTACGAGCAGTACTTC.